The sequence of this T cell receptor (beta chain) was determined in a study of blood T cells in healthy people across ages (dated by TCRdb to the mid-2010s). Notes on the research overall: In model experiments, template switching captured roughly one uniquely barcoded TCR beta cDNA molecule for every two T cells. The study measured age-related changes in TCR beta repertoire diversity using deep sequencing normalized with unique cDNA molecular identifiers. Four age groups were formed from the donors: young (average approximately 15 years), middle-aged (just under 40), aged (more than 55) and long-lived (around 82). To avoid experimental bias, donors of different ages were randomly spread across the sequencing lanes. Two additional independent replicas of 1 million unique cDNA reads from the same blood draw were analyzed for two donors (one aged 18 to 30 and one aged 80 or older).

The CDR3 numbers 17 residues from cysteine through phenylalanine. Of the read, only the CDR3 DNA is kept; its 51 bases are in frame from base 1. CDR1 SNHLY and CDR2 FYNNEI are derived from the germline V gene. V and J lose 1 base and 0 bases, and a span of 10 bases separates them. Libraries were prepared through 5' RACE. The listed sequencing device is Illumina HiSeq 2500. A second about 7 to 11 cycle PCR used a sample-barcoded 5' primer and a J-beta primer mix. A unique molecular identifier was introduced onto each TCR beta cDNA molecule by a template-switch 5' adaptor carrying 12 random nucleotides. Each sample yielded at least 3 million CDR3-containing paired-end reads. First-strand cDNA synthesis was performed from all RNA using the Mint cDNA synthesis kit, with priming by a TRBC-specific oligonucleotide. All cDNA was treated with uracil-DNA glycosylase and then went through a first 18-cycle PCR with the universal primers M1SS and BC2_uni_R. The published analysis was carried out like this. For normalization, 1 million high-quality reads, each with a distinct molecular identifier, were randomly selected from each sample. Instead of being binned into consensus sequences, reads with shared molecular identifiers were discarded. MiTCR, run with a Q25 quality threshold and the strictest error-elimination algorithm, handled CDR3 identification, clonotype clustering and error correction. Lower-bound total TCR beta diversity was estimated with a nonparametric unseen species model using Euler transformation. TCRdb reanalyzed the raw reads on its own, using fastp at Q25 for trimming and MiXCR for clone calling, and kept in-frame beta chains. Every distinct CDR3 protein forms one entry, paired with its most common genes and DNA. The V and J calls and clone size come from TCRdb's table, not from the authors' own analysis. This sample comprises approximately 600,000 distinct CDR3 sequences, about 53% of them detected only once. The ten biggest clones cover 30% to 45% of the sample.

Overall results and qualifications from the work: Conclusive comparison of naive and antigen-experienced compartments was prevented by the profiling of bulk unsorted PBMCs. Estimates of total diversity based on one million sequenced T cells were regarded as lower bounds and as underestimates. There was a strong correlation between observed TCR beta diversity and the percentage of naive T cells measured by flow cytometry. Observed TCR beta diversity per million T cells fell roughly linearly with age, and a significant reduction was already apparent by age around 39. Because donor CMV infection status was unknown, age-related changes in expanded clonotypes were potentially confounded. Compared with the aged group, more naive CD4+ T cells, fewer expanded clones and increased TCR diversity were shown by the long-lived group, suggesting age selection.

On this clonotype: Its antigen is still unknown. No much larger clone is present one base from it, and per-base qualities are unavailable.

Systemically healthy Caucasian individuals from Russia, approximately 39 in total and aged roughly 6 to 100 years, were included as donors. Each donor gave 8 to 10 milliliters of peripheral blood, collected into EDTA-treated Vacutainer tubes. Ficoll-Paque density-gradient centrifugation was used to isolate PBMCs, with at least 6 million per sample. Trizol reagent was used to extract total RNA from the PBMCs, yielding at least 6 micrograms per sample. The percentages of naive CD45RAhigh/CD27high T cells were determined by flow cytometry on a PBMC aliquot from every donor. Sequenced sample: blood. The V gene is TRBV2 and the J gene is TRBJ2-6; a weak D assignment points to TRBD1 (5 bases agree). This receptor was identified in a man in his 60s in good health. The nucleotide sequence is TGTGCCAGCAGTGAAGAGGGGTGGGGCTCTGGGGCCAACGTCCTGACTTTC. Its product reads: CASSEEGWGSGANVLTF.